This T cell receptor (beta chain) was captured in a study of a mutant IDH1 vaccine in newly diagnosed glioma. Study in general: A 62.5% male, approximately 38% female split and a mean age of approximately 38 years characterized treated patients. Therapy received beforehand was radiotherapy, temozolomide, or both, with most patients given both.

Worth noting for this clone: The antigen remains unidentified.

Specified time point: week 35, safety follow-up. The study gave 300 ug of mutant IDH1 20-mer peptide per vaccine dose, with topical imiquimod. Libraries were prepared by immunoSEQ multiplex PCR; TCRdb keeps only in-frame clonotypes and omits some of them. The sample consists of 55,000 to 65,000 clones, about 85% of them appearing once. V shed 5 bases and J 1 base; nucleotides not matched to a gene: 4. This CDR3 region has 17 residues. Germline V CDR1 and CDR2: SGHNT, YENEEA. Sequenced material: PBMCs, taken from a glioma patient whose treatment included an IDH1 peptide vaccine. V usage is TRBV11-3 and J usage is TRBJ2-6; 11 positions agree with TRBD1. The source of this sequence is a young man with glioma. CDR3 nucleotide sequence: TGTGCCAGCAGCCCGGGACAGGGGGTTTCTGGGGCCAACGTCCTGACTTTC. Residues: CASSPGQGVSGANVLTF.